This T cell receptor beta chain is from a study of T-cell reconstitution after alpha-beta-depleted transplantation in children. Study-wide findings and caveats: Surviving recipient cells, namely T cells and thymic progenitors, were the source of high day-60 TCRbeta diversity in some patients. T-cell counts and diversity were attributed mostly to newly produced T cells one year after transplant. Reportedly, alpha-beta T cells present about two months post-transplant originated from several hundred expanded clones of graft origin.

Notes on this clonotype: The antigen is not known.

Preparation of the TCRbeta library involved a method that used unique molecular identifiers. From the PCR reads, TCRdb called clonotypes with MiXCR, one entry per CDR3 protein. The sample consists of fewer than 700,000 distinct CDR3 sequences, roughly 13% of them appearing once. This CDR3 is 13 amino acids long. Trimming took 6 bases from V and 1 from J, leaving 13 bases between them. Germline assignment: CDR1 SQVTM and CDR2 ANQGSEA. J is TRBJ2-7 and V is TRBV29-1; D uncertain. This material consisted of PBMCs, mostly from graft donor cells, taken 360 days after TCRalphabeta/CD19-depleted stem cell transplant. The TCR sequence derives from a male patient younger than 18 who had a stem cell transplant for acute myeloid leukemia, so the T cells may come from the graft donor. Here the CDR3 DNA reads TGCAGCGTCCCTCGGGCTGGATCCTACGAGCAGTACTTC. It yields the protein CSVPRAGSYEQYF.